One sample yielded the 32 T cell receptor beta chains listed below, sequenced in a study of cytomegalovirus exposure and HLA in healthy donors. A multiplex PCR was run with 60 Vbeta primers and 13 Jbeta primers. Here immunoSEQ multiplex PCR was the method, and the copy in TCRdb shows in-frame clones only, minus some. The table for this sample gives about 120,000 clones. The specimen was PBMCs. These receptors originate from a man between 18 and 35 years old in good health and CMV-seronegative.

This sequence joins TRBV7-8 and TRBJ2-3; 7 bases agree with TRBD2. J was trimmed by 0 bases and V by 0 bases; bases with no gene match: 6. Germline V gene sequence: CDR1 SGHVS, CDR2 FQNEAQ. The CDR3 covers 17 residues. The CDR3 coding sequence is TGTGCCAGCAGCTTAGCCCCTAGCGGAACTAGCACAGATACGCAGTATTTT. Protein: CASSLAPSGTSTDTQYF.

This sequence joins TRBV6-5 and TRBJ2-1, with TRBD1 matching 7 bases. The CDR3 totals 14 residues. V gave up 6 bases and J gave up 4 bases; unmatched junction bases: 6. Germline V gene data show CDR1 as MNHEY and CDR2 as SVGAGI. The CDR3 DNA is TGTGCCAGCAGCCGACAGGGAGATTACAATGAGCAGTTCTTC. The encoded protein is CASSRQGDYNEQFF.

The chain carries TRBV9 and TRBJ2-1, with D hard to call. The V and J ends lost 0 bases and 3 bases respectively, with 7 bases between them. CDR1 and CDR2 from the germline V gene are SGDLS and YYNGEE. The CDR3 extends over 14 amino acids. This CDR3 reads CASSVGTVYNEQFF. The CDR3 nucleotides are TGTGCCAGCAGCGTAGGTACAGTCTACAATGAGCAGTTCTTC.

The rearrangement uses TRBV11-2 and TRBJ1-6, with 7 nucleotides matching TRBD1. The CDR3 covers 17 residues. Germline V CDR1 and CDR2: SGHAT, FQNNGV. V was pared by 0 bases and J by 7 bases, with 9 bases of the junction left unmatched. The chain's CDR3 is CASSLDRRGTENSPLHF. As DNA, the CDR3 is TGTGCCAGCAGCTTAGATCGACGGGGGACAGAAAATTCACCCCTCCACTTT. Based on the CDR3 plus reference TRBV11-2 and TRBJ1-6, the full variable domain is EAGVAQSPRYKIIEKRQSVAFWCNPISGHATLYWYQQILGQGPKLLIQFQNNGVVDDSQLPKDRFSAERLKGVDSTLKIQPAKLEDSAVYLCASSLDRRGTENSPLHFGNGTRLTVT.

The V and J genes are TRBV5-1 and TRBJ2-5; D not resolved. Trimming shortened V by 0 bases and J by 5 bases, and 11 bases separated the two germline ends. This CDR3 region has 14 residues. CDR1 and CDR2 (germline): SGHRS, YFSETQ. CDR3 region: CASSLDSFWETQYF. The CDR3 bases are TGCGCCAGCAGCTTGGACAGCTTTTGGGAGACCCAGTACTTC.

The chain is built from TRBV7-9 and TRBJ2-6, with D unresolved. V dropped 7 bases and J dropped 1 base, with 14 bases sitting between them. CDR3 length: 16 amino acids. Looked up from germline, CDR1 is SEHNR and CDR2 is FQNEAQ (reference sequence). Here the CDR3 reads CASNLLVASGANVLTF. In DNA, the CDR3 is TGTGCCAGCAATCTTCTCGTTGCGTCTGGGGCCAACGTCCTGACTTTC. The whole variable domain, filled in from reference TRBV7-9 and TRBJ2-6, reads DTGVSQNPRHKITKRGQNVTFRCDPISEHNRLYWYRQTLGQGPEFLTYFQNEAQLEKSRLLSDRFSAERPKGSFSTLEIQRTEQGDSAMYLCASNLLVASGANVLTFGAGSRLTVL.

The chain has TRBV28 and TRBJ2-1; 9 bases align to TRBD2. The V segment lost 7 bases and the J segment 9 bases; nucleotides outside the gene matches: 13. Per the germline V gene, CDR1 is MDHEN and CDR2 is SYDVKM. This CDR3 comprises 15 residues. The CDR3 DNA follows: TGTGCCAGCACCCCCCTGGGACTAGCATCGGCTGAGCAGTTCTTC. Protein sequence: CASTPLGLASAEQFF. Combining the CDR3 with reference TRBV28 and TRBJ2-1 gives the whole variable domain DVKVTQSSRYLVKRTGEKVFLECVQDMDHENMFWYRQDPGLGLRLIYFSYDVKMKEKGDIPEGYSVSREKKERFSLILESASTNQTSMYLCASTPLGLASAEQFFGPGTRLTVL.

This chain uses TRBV5-1 with TRBJ2-1; D might be TRBD1 (6 bases). The CDR3 loop spans 16 amino acids. Per germline, CDR1 SGHRS and CDR2 YFSETQ. Trimming shortened V by 2 bases and J by 5 bases, and 17 bases separated the two germline ends. In DNA form, the CDR3 reads TGCGCCAGCAGCTTCTCTATTGGACAGTCTGACAATGAGCAGTTCTTC. The encoded protein is CASSFSIGQSDNEQFF.

The V gene is TRBV5-1, the J gene TRBJ2-1; D is possibly TRBD1 (5 bases). There are 15 residues in the CDR3. Germline V gene sequence: CDR1 SGHRS, CDR2 YFSETQ. The ends were cut back, 0 bases at V and 2 bases at J, with 9 bases in the middle. CDR3 sequence: CASSLEGSPYNEQFF. CDR3 bases: TGCGCCAGCAGCTTGGAGGGGTCCCCCTACAATGAGCAGTTCTTC.

V is TRBV5-4 and J is TRBJ1-6; D gene uncertain. Between the trimmed V and J ends, which lost 4 bases and 7 bases, there was a span of 12 bases. Germline loops: CDR1 SGHNT, CDR2 YYREEE (reference sequence). This CDR3 is 14 amino acids long. The CDR3 region is CASSQRIGNSPLHF. DNA of the CDR3: TGTGCCAGCAGCCAGAGGATTGGGAATTCACCCCTCCACTTT.

The chain employs TRBV5-1 and TRBJ2-5; TRBD1 matches at 12 bases. The V gene end was trimmed by 0 bases and the J gene end by 5 bases; junction bases not matched to a gene: 2. CDR3 length: 15 residues. CDR1 and CDR2 from the germline V gene are SGHRS and YFSETQ. The CDR3 DNA follows: TGCGCCAGCAGCTTGGGGGACAGGGGGCATGAGACCCAGTACTTC. Amino acids: CASSLGDRGHETQYF.

The chain joins TRBV7-3 to TRBJ2-7, with a tentative D call TRBD1 (6 bases). The CDR3 length is 13 residues. V lost 5 bases to trimming and J lost 5 bases, with 13 bases between them. Germline V gene sequence: CDR1 SGHTA, CDR2 FQGTGA. The CDR3, as DNA: TGTGCCAGCAGCCCTACAGGGCGACACGAGCAGTACTTC. Translation: CASSPTGRHEQYF.

This chain uses TRBV11-2 with TRBJ2-1; 9 nucleotides match TRBD1. The CDR3 is 17 amino acids. The germline gives CDR1 SGHAT, CDR2 FQNNGV. The junction had 13 bases not matched to a gene; V was cut back by 4 bases and J by 6 bases. The CDR3 coding sequence is TGTGCCAGCAGCTACAGAAGTTGGACAGGGGTCGGCAATGAGCAGTTCTTC. As protein: CASSYRSWTGVGNEQFF. The full variable domain, rest sourced from reference TRBV11-2 and TRBJ2-1, is EAGVAQSPRYKIIEKRQSVAFWCNPISGHATLYWYQQILGQGPKLLIQFQNNGVVDDSQLPKDRFSAERLKGVDSTLKIQPAKLEDSAVYLCASSYRSWTGVGNEQFFGPGTRLTVL.

This sequence joins TRBV7-9 and TRBJ2-7; D may be TRBD2 (6 bases). CDR3 length equals 14 residues. The V gene's germline CDR1 is SEHNR and CDR2 FQNEAQ (reference sequence). Trimming removed 5 bases at V and 0 bases at J, with 11 bases between. CDR3 loop: CASSHSGSSYEQYF. CDR3 nucleotides: TGTGCCAGCAGCCATTCCGGGAGCTCCTACGAGCAGTACTTC.

The CDR3 loop is CARNPDPGGVAGNEQFF. Written as DNA, the CDR3 is TGTGCCAGAAACCCCGACCCGGGAGGTGTGGCCGGGAATGAGCAGTTCTTC. This sequence joins TRBV5-3 and TRBJ2-1, with TRBD2 matching 7 bases. TRBV5-3 is noted as an ORF with a role that remains uncertain. V shed 6 bases, J shed 7 bases, and the junction held 19 bases outside the gene matches. This CDR3 has 17 residues.

The rearrangement uses TRBV6-6 and TRBJ2-2, with a weak D call TRBD1 (6 bases). The germline CDR1 and CDR2 sequences are MNHNY and SVGAGI (reference sequence). The ends were cut back, 6 bases at V and 4 bases at J, with 9 bases in the middle. CDR3 size: 13 residues. CDR3 sequence: CASRQGSTGELFF. CDR3 bases: TGTGCCAGCAGGCAGGGGAGCACCGGGGAGCTGTTTTTT.

V gene TRBV11-2 combines with J gene TRBJ1-2; TRBD1 aligns across 7 bases. Germline CDR1 is SGHAT and CDR2 is FQNNGV. Trimming at V came to 1 base and at J to 6 bases, leaving 5 bases not matched to a gene. This CDR3 contains 14 residues. The CDR3, as DNA: TGTGCCAGCAGCTTAGGACAGGGTTATGATGGCTACACCTTC. It specifies CASSLGQGYDGYTF.

The J gene is TRBJ1-2, the V gene TRBV9; tentatively, D is TRBD1 (6 bases). Trimming removed 3 bases from V and 2 bases from J, with 11 bases in between. The germline V gene encodes CDR1 SGDLS and CDR2 YYNGEE. CDR3 length: 14 residues. CDR3 amino acids: CASSASRGNYGYTF. CDR3 sequence (DNA): TGTGCCAGCAGCGCATCAAGGGGGAACTATGGCTACACCTTC.

This sequence joins TRBV5-1 and TRBJ2-5; D is ambiguous. Germline lookup yields CDR1 SGHRS and CDR2 YFSETQ. The V end was cut by 2 bases, the J end by 2 bases, with 10 bases between. The CDR3 has 14 residues. CDR3 nucleotides: TGCGCCAGCAGCTTCATCGGAGAACAAGAGACCCAGTACTTC. The encoded protein is CASSFIGEQETQYF.

The rearrangement links TRBV11-2 to TRBJ1-6, with 9 nucleotides matching TRBD1. This CDR3 has 15 amino acids. V shed 5 bases, J shed 8 bases, and the junction held 7 bases outside the gene matches. Germline CDR1 reads SGHAT; CDR2 reads FQNNGV. The CDR3 DNA sequence: TGTGCCAGCAGCCCCGGACAGGGGCGGGATTCACCCCTCCACTTT. It specifies CASSPGQGRDSPLHF.

This chain uses TRBV15 with TRBJ2-7, with 9 bases lining up with TRBD1. The CDR3 runs to 14 residues. V was clipped by 3 bases and J by 6 bases; unmatched bases: 6. CDR1 and CDR2 from the germline V gene are LNHNV and YYDKDF (reference sequence). CDR3 bases: TGTGCCACCAGCAGGACGGGACAGGGACTCGAGCAGTACTTC. It is translated as CATSRTGQGLEQYF.

The V and J genes are TRBV2 and TRBJ1-1; D is undetermined. Germline V gives CDR1 SNHLY, CDR2 FYNNEI. The germline V and J ends were trimmed by 4 bases and 7 bases, with 7 bases remaining between them. The CDR3 runs 11 residues. The CDR3 reads CASSVVDEAFF. In nucleotides, the CDR3 is TGTGCCAGCAGTGTAGTAGATGAAGCTTTCTTT.

V is TRBV9 and J is TRBJ1-5; no definite D call. With 3 bases removed from V and 3 bases from J, the gap between germline ends came to 13 bases. CDR1 is SGDLS, CDR2 YYNGEE, per germline. The CDR3 loop spans 15 amino acids. The CDR3 DNA reads as TGTGCCAGCAGCGAATCCGGAGGGAACAATCAGCCCCAGCATTTT. This sequence encodes CASSESGGNNQPQHF.

The chain carries TRBV28 and TRBJ2-4; 7 positions match TRBD1. V was pared by 6 bases and J by 7 bases, with 12 bases of the junction left unmatched. The germline V gene encodes CDR1 MDHEN and CDR2 SYDVKM. This CDR3 contains 15 residues. The CDR3 coding sequence is TGTGCCAGCAGCCATGACAGGGTTCAAGGGAACATTCAGTACTTC. Its translation: CASSHDRVQGNIQYF.

V usage is TRBV4-3 and J usage is TRBJ2-7; D uncertain. Trimming removed 4 bases from V and 5 bases from J, with 18 bases in between. CDR3 size: 15 residues. CDR1 is LGHNA and CDR2 is YSLEER in the germline V gene. The CDR3 loop is CASSPYYAGHDEQYF. The CDR3, as DNA: TGCGCCAGCAGCCCCTATTACGCTGGGCATGACGAGCAGTACTTC.

The rearrangement links TRBV4-1 to TRBJ2-7, with D possibly being TRBD1 (6 bases). Looked up from germline, CDR1 is MGHRA and CDR2 is YSYEKL. This CDR3 has 13 amino acids. V lost 5 bases, J lost 4 bases, and 12 bases lay in between. CDR3 amino acids: CASSENRVYEQYF. The CDR3 DNA reads TGCGCCAGCAGCGAAAACAGGGTATACGAGCAGTACTTC.

The V gene is TRBV28, the J gene TRBJ1-3; D not certain. There are 16 residues in the CDR3. V was trimmed by 6 bases and J by 0 bases, leaving 15 bases between them. The germline gives CDR1 MDHEN, CDR2 SYDVKM. CDR3 DNA sequence: TGTGCCAGCAGCTCCCCCGGTGGGAGCTCTGGAAACACCATATATTTT. Translation: CASSSPGGSSGNTIYF.

The V gene is TRBV27, the J gene TRBJ2-1; 8 bases line up with TRBD2. This CDR3 is built from 13 residues. Losses at the gene ends were 3 bases for V and 6 bases for J; bases not matched to a gene: 1. CDR1 MNHEY and CDR2 SMNVEV come from the germline V gene (reference sequence). The CDR3 region is CASSFGGGNEQFF. Here the CDR3 DNA reads TGTGCCAGCAGTTTCGGGGGGGGCAATGAGCAGTTCTTC.

The chain employs TRBV4-3 and TRBJ2-1; 8 nucleotides agree with TRBD1. The trim removed 1 base at V and 8 bases at J, leaving 10 bases unmatched. The CDR3 runs 16 residues. Germline V CDR1 and CDR2: LGHNA, YSLEER. The CDR3 protein is CASSQGDRSYVDEQFF. CDR3 DNA sequence: TGCGCCAGCAGCCAAGGGGACAGGTCGTATGTGGATGAGCAGTTCTTC.

V is TRBV9 and J is TRBJ1-5; 10 nucleotides align to TRBD1. The CDR3 runs 15 residues. Germline CDR1 SGDLS, CDR2 YYNGEE. V shed 2 bases, J shed 7 bases, and the junction held 6 bases outside the gene matches. The CDR3 DNA is TGTGCCAGCAGCGTCTCCGGGACAGGGGACCAGCCCCAGCATTTT. Its protein is CASSVSGTGDQPQHF.

This chain links TRBV19 with TRBJ2-7; D perhaps matches TRBD2 (7 bases). The CDR3 extends over 14 amino acids. CDR1 is LNHDA and CDR2 is SQIVND in the germline V gene (reference sequence). V lost 7 bases, J lost 2 bases, and 15 bases lay in between. In DNA form, the CDR3 reads TGTGCCAGTACCCTGGGGGCGGGGGCCTACGAGCAGTACTTC. Amino acids: CASTLGAGAYEQYF.

The chain links TRBV19 to TRBJ2-5; 7 nucleotides align to TRBD1. The CDR3 is 14 amino acids. Germline CDR1 LNHDA, CDR2 SQIVND (reference sequence). The trim removed 3 bases at V and 0 bases at J, leaving 1 base unmatched. CDR3 in amino acids: CASSIGTDQETQYF. The CDR3 DNA sequence: TGTGCCAGTAGTATCGGGACAGACCAAGAGACCCAGTACTTC.